A selection of T cell receptor beta chains follows, all from one sample in a study of CD8 T cells in ankylosing spondylitis. TCRdb reanalysed the 5' RACE reads using MiXCR and keeps one entry per CDR3 protein. The repertoire holds about 800,000 distinct CDR3 sequences, 10% to 15% seen once, with about 0.5% in the top ten. Specimen: blood, either unsorted or a sorted T cell fraction (not recorded which). The source of these receptors is a male donor with ankylosing spondylitis. Each CDR3 is given with its conserved first and last residue. Fields, in order: D gene, V gene, J gene, clone size, CDR3 protein, CDR3 DNA. D genes are given only for firm matches. Rows give clone size only sometimes, using once, few, many, or a class for an expanded clone.

>NA|TRBV28|TRBJ1-1|few
CASRPGSTEGNTEAFF
TGTGCCAGCAGACCAGGGAGTACTGAGGGGAACACTGAAGCTTTCTTT
>TRBD2|TRBV9|TRBJ2-7|few
CASSVASSGPYEQYF
TGTGCCAGCAGCGTAGCGTCTAGCGGACCCTACGAGCAGTACTTC
>NA|TRBV24-1|TRBJ1-3|NA
CATSDGQGPPSGNTIYF
TGTGCCACCAGTGACGGGCAGGGGCCACCCTCTGGAAACACCATATATTTT
>NA|TRBV7-2|TRBJ2-3|few
CASSLGLGITDTQYF
TGTGCCAGCAGCTTAGGTCTAGGAATCACAGATACGCAGTATTTT
>NA|TRBV7-2|TRBJ1-2|many
CASSLAATNYGYTF
TGTGCCAGCAGCTTAGCAGCGACAAACTATGGCTACACCTTC
>NA|TRBV4-3|TRBJ2-3|many
CASSQDGRSTDTQYF
TGCGCCAGCAGCCAAGATGGCAGGTCCACAGATACGCAGTATTTT
>NA|TRBV6-1|TRBJ2-5|few
CASSPRDPWRETQYF
TGTGCCAGCAGCCCCCGGGACCCCTGGAGGGAGACCCAGTACTTC
>NA|TRBV20-1|TRBJ1-2|few
CSARDGGFSYGYTF
TGCAGTGCTAGAGATGGGGGCTTTTCCTATGGCTACACCTTC
>TRBD1|TRBV7-2|TRBJ2-2|once
CASSRPKGQVLTGELFF
TGTGCCAGCAGTCGGCCCAAGGGACAGGTCCTCACCGGGGAGCTGTTTTTT
>NA|TRBV6-2/TRBV6-3|TRBJ2-7|few
CATTSRAIEQYF
TGTGCCACCACCTCGAGGGCCATCGAGCAGTACTTC
>TRBD2|TRBV6-5|TRBJ2-1|NA
CASSYGAGGRVEQFF
TGTGCCAGCAGTTACGGGGCGGGGGGGAGAGTTGAGCAGTTCTTC
>NA|TRBV5-6|TRBJ1-5|NA
CASSLVAVAGSQHF
TGTGCCAGCAGCTTGGTGGCCGTAGCTGGATCCCAGCATTTT
>NA|TRBV12-3/TRBV12-4|TRBJ2-7|few
CASSLTMDEQYF
TGTGCCAGCAGTTTAACGATGGACGAGCAGTACTTC
>NA|TRBV7-2|TRBJ2-7|NA
CASSLGLARSEQYF
TGTGCCAGCAGCTTAGGTCTAGCTCGCTCCGAGCAGTACTTC
>NA|TRBV5-1|TRBJ1-1|few
CASRLQGNEAFF
TGCGCCAGCAGATTGCAGGGAAATGAAGCTTTCTTT
>NA|TRBV6-6|TRBJ2-7|few
CASGQGGKYEQYF
TGTGCCAGCGGCCAAGGGGGTAAATACGAGCAGTACTTC
>NA|TRBV5-1|TRBJ2-3|few
CASSFGAVLDTQYF
TGCGCCAGCAGCTTTGGGGCGGTTCTTGATACGCAGTATTTT
>TRBD1|TRBV20-1|TRBJ1-2|few
CSARDLGQGEPGYTF
TGCAGTGCTAGAGATCTCGGACAGGGTGAACCGGGCTACACCTTC
>NA|TRBV28|TRBJ2-3|NA
CASTQGGEGKDTQYF
TGTGCCAGCACTCAGGGGGGCGAAGGAAAAGATACGCAGTATTTT
>NA|TRBV5-1|TRBJ2-7|NA
CASSLEGLVGYEQYF
TGCGCCAGCAGCCTTGAGGGCTTGGTTGGCTACGAGCAGTACTTC
>TRBD1|TRBV6-2/TRBV6-3|TRBJ1-1|few
CASSYGQGSLTNTEAFF
TGTGCCAGCAGTTACGGACAGGGAAGTCTAACGAACACTGAAGCTTTCTTT
>TRBD1|TRBV29-1|TRBJ1-2|NA
CSVEKGTGYGYTF
TGCAGCGTTGAAAAAGGGACAGGCTATGGCTACACCTTC
>NA|TRBV20-1|TRBJ1-1|many
CSARTGDTEAFF
TGCAGTGCTAGAACCGGGGATACTGAAGCTTTCTTT
>TRBD2|TRBV20-1|TRBJ2-7|few
CSARLGLAEQYF
TGCAGTGCTAGGCTTGGACTAGCCGAGCAGTACTTC
>TRBD2|TRBV7-8|TRBJ2-3|NA
CASSQGLACTDTQYF
TGTGCCAGCAGCCAAGGACTAGCGTGCACAGATACGCAGTATTTT
>TRBD2|TRBV5-1|TRBJ2-7|NA
CASSRSVAGDSYEQYF
TGCGCCAGCAGCAGATCAGTAGCGGGGGACTCCTACGAGCAGTACTTC
>NA|TRBV30|TRBJ2-5|few
CAWTIGGTQYF
TGTGCCTGGACCATCGGGGGGACCCAGTACTTC
>NA|TRBV5-1|TRBJ2-3|NA
CASSVGGASTDTQYF
TGCGCCAGCAGCGTGGGGGGAGCTAGCACAGATACGCAGTATTTT
>NA|TRBV6-2/TRBV6-3|TRBJ2-5|NA
CASSYSVRGGETQYF
TGTGCCAGCAGTTATTCGGTCCGGGGAGGTGAGACCCAGTACTTC
>TRBD1|TRBV4-2|TRBJ1-2|few
CASSQDRGQGGYTF
TGTGCCAGCAGCCAAGACAGGGGGCAGGGTGGCTACACCTTC
>NA|TRBV20-1|TRBJ2-7|few
CSATGTERSSYEQYF
TGCAGTGCTACAGGGACCGAACGAAGCTCCTACGAGCAGTACTTC
>NA|TRBV12-3/TRBV12-4|TRBJ1-1|few
CASTPRVGDTEAFF
TGTGCCAGCACCCCGCGAGTAGGGGACACTGAAGCTTTCTTT
>TRBD1|TRBV18|TRBJ2-1|few
CASSKDRDSYNEQFF
TGTGCCAGCTCAAAGGACAGGGACTCCTACAATGAGCAGTTCTTC
>NA|TRBV9|TRBJ1-1|few
CASSREGQNTEAFF
TGTGCCAGCAGCAGGGAAGGACAGAACACTGAAGCTTTCTTT
>TRBD2|TRBV5-6|TRBJ2-3|NA
CASREAGATDTQYF
TGTGCCAGCAGGGAAGCGGGAGCGACAGATACGCAGTATTTT
>TRBD1|TRBV20-1|TRBJ2-7|NA
CSASHGQVYEQYF
TGCAGTGCTAGTCACGGACAGGTCTACGAGCAGTACTTC
>NA|TRBV24-1|TRBJ1-1|NA
CATSAPGRNTEAFF
TGTGCCACCAGTGCACCGGGACGGAACACTGAAGCTTTCTTT
>NA|TRBV6-2/TRBV6-3|TRBJ1-2|NA
CASSYRGEDGYTF
TGTGCCAGCAGTTATCGGGGCGAGGATGGCTACACCTTC
>TRBD2|TRBV7-8|TRBJ2-3|NA
CASSETLASTDTQYF
TGTGCCAGCAGCGAAACACTAGCGAGCACAGATACGCAGTATTTT
>TRBD2|TRBV11-2|TRBJ2-7|few
CASSLGLAGIEQYF
TGTGCCAGCAGCCTCGGACTAGCGGGGATCGAGCAGTACTTC
>NA|TRBV6-1|TRBJ1-2|NA
CASSDGSGYGYTF
TGTGCCAGCAGTGATGGGTCGGGCTATGGCTACACCTTC
>NA|TRBV5-1|TRBJ1-2|NA
CASSFAGGNYGYTF
TGCGCCAGCAGCTTCGCAGGCGGAAACTATGGCTACACCTTC
>NA|TRBV29-1|TRBJ2-7|many
CSVEDQNGSYEQYF
TGCAGCGTTGAAGATCAGAACGGCTCCTACGAGCAGTACTTC
>TRBD1|TRBV6-1|TRBJ1-1|few
CASSEGTDTEAFF
TGTGCCAGCAGTGAGGGGACAGACACTGAAGCTTTCTTT
>NA|TRBV11-2|TRBJ2-2|few
CASSLARAGELFF
TGTGCCAGCAGCTTAGCACGGGCCGGGGAGCTGTTTTTT
>NA|TRBV12-3/TRBV12-4|TRBJ2-5|few
CASSPLGTQETQYF
TGTGCCAGCAGTCCTCTGGGAACTCAAGAGACCCAGTACTTC